This record concerns one TCR beta chain sequence. This clone has only a few counts. Its antigen specificity is not known. Base qualities are not recorded, but no much larger clone differs from it by a single base. This entry comes from a study of Ad26.COV2.S vaccination and SARS-CoV-2 variants (dated by TCRdb to the early 2020s). About the investigation overall: Vaccine-arm donors were drawn from COV1001, a multicentre, randomized, double-blind, placebo-controlled phase I-IIa trial of Ad26.COV2.S in healthy adults. Ad26.COV2.S was administered intramuscularly at 5 x 10^10 or 1 x 10^11 viral particles, either as a single shot or as two shots given 56 days apart. Sequencing of the TCRbeta repertoire served to evaluate the specificity and breadth of SARS-CoV-2-reactive T cell receptors following Ad26.COV2.S vaccination. The TCR-sequenced set comprised about 30 samples: around 20 Ad26.COV2.S vaccine recipients, 5 placebo recipients and 8 SARS-CoV-2 convalescent individuals. Trial participants were randomized into five groups of five: low-dose or high-dose Ad26.COV2.S given once or twice, or placebo on both occasions. Investigators remained blinded to trial group allocation during experiments and outcome assessment.

The treatment or condition label on this specimen signifies: roughly 19 received Ad26.COV2.S at low or high dose, single or two shots; 5 received placebo; per-sample allocation not given. For vaccine and placebo recipients, the sequenced repertoires came from samples collected on day 63 after the first injection. Between 29 July and 7 August 2020, Cohort 1b enrolled around 25 adults aged 18-55 years at one site in Boston, USA. Ad26.COV2.S consisted of a replication-incompetent adenovirus type 26 vector by which a prefusion-stabilized SARS-CoV-2 spike protein from the original Wuhan strain was expressed. Its CDR3 holds 14 amino acids, cysteine through valine. Only the CDR3 portion is preserved as DNA: 42 bases, with reading frame beginning at the first base. General findings and caveats noted by the study authors: Comparing responses between vaccine doses or regimens was not something the study was powered to do. Vaccine and placebo recipients had similar non-spike TCR breadth, a finding consistent with the vaccine containing only spike. Higher spike-specific TCR breadth was observed in Ad26.COV2.S recipients than in placebo recipients (P = 0.0014). Substantial breadth of spike-specific CD8+ and CD4+ T cell responses was reported after vaccination. The authors noted that the TCR breadth and depth analyses may have underestimated total T cell responses.

The immunoSEQ Assay was the method used to sequence TCRbeta CDR3 regions. After extraction, genomic DNA underwent amplification by bias-controlled multiplex PCR, followed by high-throughput sequencing. Under the source paper's analysis protocol: To quantify the absolute abundance of every unique TCRbeta CDR3 region, sequences were collapsed and filtered. T cell fraction was estimated by normalizing TCRbeta template counts to usable DNA, which was measured by amplifying reference genes present in all nucleated cells. Repertoire TCRs were annotated as SARS-CoV-2-specific by exact matching of V gene, CDR3 amino acid sequence and J gene to a known reactive TCR set. The reference SARS-CoV-2 TCR set was obtained from MIRA and was filtered for enrichment in COVID-19-positive ImmuneCODE repertoires, whereby public or cross-reactive TCRs were removed. Using the MIRA antigens, annotated TCRs were further analysed by specific ORF or by position within an ORF. Breadth was defined as the number of annotated unique rearrangements divided by the total number of unique productive rearrangements, and depth was defined as the summed frequency of the annotated unique rearrangements. Group comparisons of TCR breadth used two-sided Wilcoxon rank-sum tests. The clones in this table, taken by TCRdb from immuneACCESS, are in-frame only. Not every clone is retained; where verified, under half of the shortfall comes from an unresolved V gene, and the cause of the rest is unknown. V and J calls and clone size are copied from that table; D and trimming were computed from the DNA. For this sample the table gives around 300,000 clones, of which roughly 90% were detected only once. The ten largest clones represent 4.5% to 5.5% of the sample.

This TCR was sampled from a person aged 18-65 years who received the Ad26.COV2.S COVID-19 vaccine or a placebo. Sequenced material: peripheral blood, taken in a trial of Ad26.COV2.S vaccine versus placebo. This receptor chain uses TRBV21-1 and TRBJ2-7; TRBD2 reflects the table's D call only, with no check against the DNA. TRBV21-1 is shown as a pseudogene. CDR3 sequence: CASSPGPCSYEQYV. The sequenced DNA: TGTGCCAGCAGCCCCGGTCCTTGCTCCTACGAGCAGTACGTC.